This T cell receptor beta chain was recorded in a study of T cells in Graves' hyperthyroidism and ophthalmopathy (dated by TCRdb to the late 2010s). General notes on the study: Peripheral blood samples were taken at the time of initial diagnosis, prior to any treatment. To identify TCR V-J signatures that set the groups apart, the researchers used a discovery cohort of roughly 100 patients, made up of 40 to 45 with Graves' ophthalmopathy and about 60 with stable Graves' hyperthyroidism. The paper reports TCR Vbeta CDR3 sequencing of fewer than 150 peripheral blood samples: around 45 ophthalmopathy, approximately 74 hyperthyroidism and around 17 progressor patients. For training and testing, the 100 or so patients in the discovery cohort were randomly divided in a 7:3 ratio. An independent validation cohort of about 19 hyperthyroidism patients and roughly 16 patients who later progressed to ophthalmopathy tested prospective prediction of ophthalmopathy. Following sampling, methimazole starting at 30 mg daily was given to hyperthyroidism patients, and high-dose intravenous methylprednisolone was given to ophthalmopathy patients. In six Graves' hyperthyroidism patients, the study also compared T-cell repertoires from thyroid tissue with T-cell repertoires from blood. The paper as a whole reports these results and caveats: Most expanded thyroid clonotypes (frequency above 0.001) were also detected in blood, a finding suggesting that blood repertoires may reflect thyroid immune responses. During validation, the model predicted progression to ophthalmopathy a median of approximately 6 months ahead of onset, with around 70% sensitivity and less than 85% specificity. A 13 V-J signature model separated ophthalmopathy from stable hyperthyroidism, with around 91% sensitivity and 81.08% specificity in cross-validation and 80%/75% in testing. Sample size was not statistically predetermined, and investigators were not blinded to group allocation.

The TCR beta CDR3 regions were amplified from the RNA transcripts. The TCR CDR3 was subjected to a first round of RT-PCR using the HTBI primer set and the Qiagen OneStep RT-PCR kit. A second multiplex PCR round built the libraries, followed by size selection and purification. Sequencing of the libraries was done on an Illumina HiSeq2000 using paired-end 100 bp reads. Regarding the original processing steps: SOAPnuke was used to process the raw data, removing reads that contained adapters or uncalled bases, had a mean Phred below 15, or lacked an exact match to the constant primer or identifier. COPE v1.2.5 was used to merge the high-quality paired reads, and each unique nucleotide sequence was defined as a clonotype. MiTCR v1.1 was used to align clonotypes to the IMGT TRBV, TRBD and TRBJ reference segments. The analysis included only V-J combinations with a frequency above 0.0001, which together covered around 99% of the repertoires. The TCS score was defined as the ratio of F50 (clonal expansion) to E x V (chaos), calculated using BLOSUM62-based TCRdist between CDR3 peptides within each V-J. Welch's t-statistics and random forest reduced several hundred V-J features to around 14, which were used in a naive Bayes classifier (R e1071). TCRdb itself trimmed the public reads at Q25 with fastp, ran MiXCR and retained productive beta chains. CDR3 protein sequences are deduplicated, and each keeps its most common genes and DNA. The V and J calls were determined by TCRdb, not by the authors. This sample holds hundreds of thousands of distinct CDR3 sequences; 14% were observed only once. The ten largest clones add up to about 5.8% of the sample.

The germline V gene encodes CDR1 LGHDT and CDR2 YNNKEL (reference sequence). Including the terminal cysteine and phenylalanine, the CDR3 comprises 14 residues. Left in the record is the CDR3 DNA by itself, 42 bases read in frame from the first base. The trim is 1 base for V and 4 bases for J, with a gap of 7 bases between the germline ends. Regarding this clonotype: Its antigen specificity is not known. Within one base of it there is no much larger clone, and no base qualities were kept.

Hyperthyroidism patients were newly diagnosed, had a disease duration of under 2 months, and were aged 18 to 65 years. Patients with uncontrolled infections, other autoimmune diseases, pregnancy or lactation were excluded. Diagnoses were established on the basis of clinical symptoms, serum thyroxine and TRAb, thyroid ultrasound, and orbital computed tomography. For progressor patients, blood was drawn at the first diagnosis of hyperthyroidism, before any ophthalmopathy symptoms had appeared. PBMCs were separated from 10 ml of fresh peripheral blood using Ficoll-Paque density gradient centrifugation. Progressor patients were defined as those initially diagnosed with Graves' hyperthyroidism in whom ophthalmopathy developed during follow-up. Trizol reagent was used to extract total RNA, and RNA quality was then checked on an Agilent 2100 Bioanalyzer.

The sample comprised blood. The rearranged chain carries TRBV3-1 and TRBJ2-2, with the identity of the D gene unclear. This TCR derives from a woman between 25 and 40 years old with Graves' hyperthyroidism that later progressed to Graves' ophthalmopathy. The DNA sequence is TGTGCCAGCAGCCAAGCCCCCTTCACCGGGGAGCTGTTTTTT. This codes for CASSQAPFTGELFF. With all but the CDR3 taken from the reference TRBV3-1 and TRBJ2-2 genes, the full variable domain is: DTAVSQTPKYLVTQMGNDKSIKCEQNLGHDTMYWYKQDSKKFLKIMFSYNNKELIINETVPNRFSPKSPDKAHLNLHINSLELGDSAVYFCASSQAPFTGELFFGEGSRLTVL.